This T cell receptor (beta chain) was identified during a study of T-cell memory formation after mild COVID-19. Whole-study findings and limits: Contracting CD4+ clones were located mainly in CM and EM, and CD8+ clones in EMRA. Clones shrinking between day 15 and 85 showed a balanced CD4/CD8 split, and those that grew later tilted toward CD4+. The appearance of some responding clones in pre-infection memory suggested that cross-reactive memory joined.

Constant-segment-primed 5'RACE gave TCR alpha and TCR beta cDNA libraries with sample barcodes and UMIs. TCRdb itself ran the 5' RACE reads through MiXCR, one entry per CDR3 protein. The sample includes 100,000 to 150,000 distinct CDR3 sequences, approximately 5.9% of them seen just once. V was clipped by 4 bases and J by 6 bases; unmatched bases: 6. The CDR3 loop spans 14 amino acids. The V gene's germline CDR1 is MNHEY and CDR2 SMNVEV (reference sequence). As to this clonotype: The antigen remains undetermined.

The genes are TRBV27 and TRBJ1-5, with TRBD1 matching 7 bases. The material sequenced was PBMCs or a T cell subset sorted from them (not recorded which). This sequence was found in an adult woman who had mild COVID-19 (a few samples of this study predate the infection). Cell type and time point are not known. As DNA, the CDR3 is TGTGCCAGCAGTTCCCGTCAGGGGGGTCAGCCCCAGCATTTT. Encoded protein: CASSSRQGGQPQHF.